The 4 T cell receptor beta chains below were found in one sample sequenced in a study of T cell changes during pregnancy in multiple sclerosis (dated by TCRdb to 2018 to 2020). The protocol used for the library was the immunoSEQ multiplex PCR assay. Entries here come from immuneACCESS through TCRdb and include only in-frame sequences with V and J called. Some clones fail to appear in such tables; in the studies checked, an unresolved V gene covers under half of the shortfall, and the cause of the remainder is unknown. The table for this sample lists more than 90,000 clones; more than 85% of them were counted only once. The ten biggest clones cover around 3.1% of the sample. Here the sequenced sample was peripheral blood, taken in the second trimester of pregnancy. The receptors stem from a female donor with multiple sclerosis, enrolled in a pregnancy study.

V is TRBV7-2 and J is TRBJ2-1; D may be TRBD2 (7 bases). The V and J ends lost 5 bases and 4 bases respectively, with 18 bases between them. This CDR3 has 16 residues. CDR1 is SGHTA and CDR2 is FQGNSA in the germline V gene. Written as DNA, the CDR3 is TGTGCCAGCAGCCGATTCCGCGGGGGCGCATACAATGAGCAGTTCTTC. Its translation is CASSRFRGGAYNEQFF.

This chain links TRBV4-3 with TRBJ2-2; 7 nucleotides agree with TRBD2. V trimming: 1 base; J trimming: 2 bases; junction bases outside the gene matches: 4. Germline-derived CDR1 and CDR2 are LGHNA and YSLEER. The CDR3 consists of 16 residues. CDR3 loop: CASSQAGGRNTGELFF. DNA for the CDR3: TGCGCCAGCAGCCAAGCCGGCGGGAGAAACACCGGGGAGCTGTTTTTT.

This clone was seen a single time. The V gene is TRBV14, the J gene TRBJ1-4, with 7 bases that match TRBD1. Germline CDR1 reads SGHDN; CDR2 reads FVKESK. The CDR3 is made up of 15 amino acids. V gave up 4 bases and J gave up 6 bases; unmatched junction bases: 8. Here the CDR3 DNA reads TGTGCCAGCAGCCCTTCGGGACAGCGGCATGAAAAACTGTTTTTT. Translating gives CASSPSGQRHEKLFF.

As regards this clone: The sample contains more than one DNA sequence encoding this CDR3. This CDR3 is CASSLLGANTEAFF. CDR3 DNA: TGTGCCAGCAGTTTATTGGGAGCGAACACTGAAGCTTTCTTT. The chain couples TRBV28 to TRBJ1-1, with no clear D. Germline V CDR1 and CDR2: MDHEN, SYDVKM. CDR3 length equals 14 residues. V lost 1 base to trimming and J lost 1 base, with 7 bases between them.